This passage covers 26 T cell receptor beta chains from one sample sequenced in a study of blood T cells in healthy people across ages. A sample-barcoded 5' primer and a J-beta primer mix were used in a second PCR of roughly 7 to 11 cycles. TCRdb reprocessed the 5' RACE reads via MiXCR and lists one record per CDR3 protein. In the table there are roughly 1 million distinct CDR3 sequences, roughly 24% of which are singletons. These data also featured in a second study, about T cells of mothers and their children.

The sequencing sample was made of blood. These receptors were collected from a girl aged 2 to 9 in good health.

The chain links TRBV3-1 to TRBJ2-7, with unresolved D. The CDR3 length is 13 residues. Per the germline V gene, CDR1 is LGHDT and CDR2 is YNNKEL (reference sequence). Trimming shortened V by 0 bases and J by 4 bases, and 7 bases separated the two germline ends. The CDR3 sequence is CASSQDWVYEQYF. The CDR3 nucleotides read TGTGCCAGCAGCCAAGATTGGGTTTACGAGCAGTACTTC.

The chain combines TRBV29-1 with TRBJ2-3; D remains ambiguous. Germline values: CDR1 SQVTM, CDR2 ANQGSEA. V gave up 4 bases and J gave up 6 bases, with 11 bases separating them. This CDR3 has 12 residues. DNA for the CDR3: TGCAGCGTTGTTGACTCCCCTGATACGCAGTATTTT. Amino acid sequence: CSVVDSPDTQYF.

This clonotype was observed a handful of times. The gene calls are TRBV7-9 and TRBJ1-4; TRBD1 aligns across 9 bases. CDR1 is SEHNR and CDR2 is FQNEAQ in the germline V gene (reference sequence). The ends lost 4 bases at V and 8 bases at J; junction bases unmatched: 14. The CDR3 totals 17 residues. In DNA form, the CDR3 reads TGTGCCAGCAGCTCACTGACCAGCGGGACAGGGTGGGAAAAACTGTTTTTT. Translation: CASSSLTSGTGWEKLFF.

The chain has TRBV6-2 or TRBV6-3 and TRBJ1-6; the D gene is possibly TRBD1 (5 bases). V was clipped by 11 bases and J by 10 bases, with 18 bases between them. This CDR3 is 13 amino acids long. Germline CDR1 reads MNHEY; CDR2 reads SVGEGT. Here the CDR3 DNA reads TGTGCCGGAGCCGGGACTGGGGGATCACCCCTCCACTTT. It translates to CAGAGTGGSPLHF.

The gene calls are TRBV7-9 and TRBJ2-5; no clear D. Near its end, the DNA agrees better with TRBJ2-7, so the J call may be wrong. CDR3 length: 15 amino acids. Germline-derived CDR1 and CDR2 are SEHNR and FQNEAQ (reference sequence). For the CDR3, the DNA is TGTGCCAGCAGTCCCGTGGGCCCGAGCTCCTACGAGCAGTACTTC. It specifies CASSPVGPSSYEQYF.

The rearrangement links TRBV7-3 to TRBJ2-1, with D maybe TRBD2 (6 bases). Germline V gives CDR1 SGHTA, CDR2 FQGTGA. This CDR3 is 15 amino acids long. V was trimmed by 5 bases and J by 10 bases, leaving 21 bases between them. The CDR3 DNA follows: TGTGCCAGCAGCAATGTCGGGGGAATTCTAGGCGAGCAGTTCTTC. It is translated as CASSNVGGILGEQFF.

This clonotype was seen more than once but under ten times. The chain combines TRBV20-1 with TRBJ1-2; tentatively, D is TRBD1 (5 bases). V lost 4 bases and J lost 2, with 20 bases in between. This CDR3 has 16 residues. Germline V gives CDR1 DFQATT, CDR2 SNEGSKA (reference sequence). CDR3 amino acids: CSAIPFRGTPNYGYTF. The CDR3 bases are TGCAGTGCTATCCCATTTCGGGGGACCCCAAACTATGGCTACACCTTC.

This clonotype has more than one count but fewer than ten. The chain uses TRBV29-1 and TRBJ1-6, with TRBD1 as a possible D gene (5 bases). Between the trimmed V and J ends, which lost 5 bases and 7 bases, there was a span of 15 bases. CDR3 length equals 14 residues. From germline, CDR1 is SQVTM and CDR2 ANQGSEA. The chain's CDR3 is CSVKERDGNSPLHF. CDR3 coding DNA: TGCAGCGTTAAGGAGAGGGACGGGAATTCACCCCTCCACTTT.

The chain carries TRBV15 and TRBJ2-7; tentatively, D is TRBD1 (5 bases). CDR1 LNHNV and CDR2 YYDKDF come from the germline V gene (reference sequence). This CDR3 contains 14 residues. Trimming pared 0 bases from V and 3 bases from J, leaving 9 bases between. CDR3 sequence reads: CATSRDLDNYEQYF. The CDR3, as DNA: TGTGCCACCAGCAGAGATTTGGACAACTACGAGCAGTACTTC.

This clonotype was found a few times. The V and J genes are TRBV5-1 and TRBJ2-4; unclear D gene. V was pared by 2 bases and J by 12 bases, with 12 bases between. This CDR3 has 12 residues. Germline loops: CDR1 SGHRS, CDR2 YFSETQ. The CDR3 coding sequence is TGCGCCAGCAGCTTTTTGAGACAAAGTCAGTACTTC. It specifies CASSFLRQSQYF.

The chain links TRBV5-5 to TRBJ2-1; tentative D call: TRBD1 (6 bases). There are 15 residues in the CDR3. The germline CDR1 and CDR2 sequences are SGHKS and YYEKEE (reference sequence). Between the trimmed V and J ends, which lost 1 base and 2 bases, there was a span of 10 bases. The CDR3 protein is CASSLTGRAYNEQFF. In DNA form, the CDR3 reads TGTGCCAGCAGCTTGACAGGGCGGGCCTACAATGAGCAGTTCTTC.

This sequence joins TRBV4-1 and TRBJ2-5, with 9 bases identical to TRBD2. V shed 0 bases, J shed 2 bases, and the junction held 4 bases outside the gene matches. CDR1 and CDR2 (germline): MGHRA, YSYEKL. This CDR3 comprises 16 residues. CDR3 sequence (DNA): TGCGCCAGCAGCCAAGATCGACTAGCGGAACAAGAGACCCAGTACTTC. Residues: CASSQDRLAEQETQYF.

The chain carries TRBV11-2 and TRBJ1-2, with TRBD1 matching 10 bases. The CDR3 runs 20 residues. The V gene end was trimmed by 2 bases and the J gene end by 4 bases; junction bases not matched to a gene: 19. Germline CDR1 is SGHAT and CDR2 is FQNNGV. The CDR3 DNA sequence: TGTGCCAGCAGCTTAATACGTTCGACAGGGGGCCCCGCGACAGGCTATGGCTACACCTTC. It codes for CASSLIRSTGGPATGYGYTF. Full variable domain (remainder filled in from reference TRBV11-2 and TRBJ1-2): EAGVAQSPRYKIIEKRQSVAFWCNPISGHATLYWYQQILGQGPKLLIQFQNNGVVDDSQLPKDRFSAERLKGVDSTLKIQPAKLEDSAVYLCASSLIRSTGGPATGYGYTFGSGTRLTVV.

This clonotype was found a few times. V usage is TRBV24-1 and J usage is TRBJ1-2, with 7 bases matching TRBD1. Per the germline V gene, CDR1 is KGHDR and CDR2 is SFDVKD. Trimming cost V 2 bases and J 2 bases; bases outside gene matches: 1. The CDR3 has 14 amino acids. This CDR3 is CATSDSQGNYGYTF. The CDR3 DNA is TGTGCCACCAGTGATTCACAGGGGAACTATGGCTACACCTTC.

To note about this clonotype: Mismatch with germline at one junction end may stem from a read error. The genes are TRBV10-3 and TRBJ2-1; 7 nucleotides line up with TRBD2. Germline V gene sequence: CDR1 ENHRY, CDR2 SYGVKD. The CDR3 runs 16 residues. The DNA for the CDR3 is TGTGCCATCAGCGAGTTCGGCGGGGGAACACTCAATGAGCAGTTCTTC. Its translation: CAISEFGGGTLNEQFF.

The chain carries TRBV4-1 and TRBJ1-4, with 7 bases aligning to TRBD1. The ends lost 6 bases at V and 8 bases at J; junction bases unmatched: 6. The CDR3 length is 13 residues. Germline V gene lookup returns CDR1 MGHRA and CDR2 YSYEKL. The CDR3 region has the DNA TGCGCCAGCAGTTACAGGGGTTTGGAAAAACTGTTTTTT. The encoded protein is CASSYRGLEKLFF.

The J gene is TRBJ2-3, the V gene TRBV15; 8 bases line up with TRBD1. Germline CDR1 LNHNV, CDR2 YYDKDF (reference sequence). This CDR3 has 15 amino acids. V lost 3 bases and J lost 4; bases outside the gene matches: 6. The CDR3 nucleotides are TGTGCCACCAGCAGCAGACAGGGGTACGCAGATACGCAGTATTTT. Translating it yields CATSSRQGYADTQYF. The whole variable domain, filled in from reference TRBV15 and TRBJ2-3, reads DAMVIQNPRYQVTQFGKPVTLSCSQTLNHNVMYWYQQKSSQAPKLLFHYYDKDFNNEADTPDNFQSRRPNTSFCFLDIRSPGLGDTAMYLCATSSRQGYADTQYFGPGTRLTVL.

The chain links TRBV7-9 to TRBJ1-2; 9 bases match TRBD1. The CDR3 runs 16 residues. Looked up from germline, CDR1 is SEHNR and CDR2 is FQNEAQ (reference sequence). V was pared by 3 bases and J by 0 bases, with 5 bases of the junction left unmatched. CDR3 in DNA: TGTGCCAGCAGCTTTGGACAGGGGACATCTAACTATGGCTACACCTTC. As protein: CASSFGQGTSNYGYTF.

V is TRBV5-1 and J is TRBJ2-3; D perhaps matches TRBD1 (6 bases). The length of the CDR3 is 17 residues. Trimming stripped 4 bases from V and 0 bases from J, with 18 bases between. Germline values: CDR1 SGHRS, CDR2 YFSETQ. CDR3 loop: CASSAFGGLSSTDTQYF. The CDR3 DNA sequence: TGCGCCAGCAGCGCCTTTGGGGGCCTATCGAGCACAGATACGCAGTATTTT. Looking up the rest from reference TRBV5-1 and TRBJ2-3 gives the full variable domain: KAGVTQTPRYLIKTRGQQVTLSCSPISGHRSVSWYQQTPGQGLQFLFEYFSETQRNKGNFPGRFSGRQFSNSRSEMNVSTLELGDSALYLCASSAFGGLSSTDTQYFGPGTRLTVL.

Turning to this clonotype: The germline gene is not matched at one end of the junction; a read error may be the cause. The CDR3 sequence is CASSQGRQSTGELFF. The CDR3 DNA is TGCGCCAGCAGCCAAGGACGACAAAGTACCGGGGAGCTGTTCTTT. V is TRBV4-3 and J is TRBJ2-2; TRBD2 is a possible D gene (5 bases). This CDR3 contains 15 residues. Germline V lookup: CDR1 LGHNA, CDR2 YSLEER.

The CDR3 coding sequence is TGCAGTGCTAGGGCGGACTTATGGGAGACCCAGTACTTC. It encodes CSARADLWETQYF. The chain recombines TRBV20-1 with TRBJ2-5, with D tentatively TRBD2 (5 bases). Germline loops: CDR1 DFQATT, CDR2 SNEGSKA (reference sequence). This CDR3 region has 13 residues. V was clipped by 3 bases and J by 5 bases, with 13 bases between them.

This chain connects TRBV6-4 to TRBJ2-1; TRBD2 agrees at 7 bases. The last part of the DNA fits TRBJ2-5 better; the J call may be wrong. The CDR3 has 15 amino acids. CDR1 and CDR2 (germline): MRHNA, SNTAGT. The CDR3 sequence: CASSPWGGTKETQYF. As DNA, the CDR3 is TGTGCCAGCAGCCCATGGGGGGGAACTAAGGAGACCCAGTACTTC.

This clonotype was seen just once. A read error may account for a junction end that differs from germline. This rearrangement joins TRBV5-6 to TRBJ2-7; D ambiguous. Germline CDR1 is SGHDT and CDR2 is YYEEEE. CDR3 length: 15 residues. The CDR3 is CASSLGPEAAYKQYF. CDR3 DNA sequence: TGTGCCAGCAGCTTGGGGCCCGAGGCCGCCTACAAGCAGTACTTC.

The V call is TRBV20-1, the J call TRBJ2-1; D gene uncertain. The J call is doubtful: the DNA matches TRBJ2-5 better. Germline lookup yields CDR1 DFQATT and CDR2 SNEGSKA (reference sequence). This CDR3 comprises 14 residues. CDR3 DNA sequence: TGCAGTGCTAGAGATCAGGTTAAACCGGAGACCCAGTACTTC. It yields the protein CSARDQVKPETQYF.

V usage is TRBV10-3 and J usage is TRBJ1-4, with D maybe TRBD1 (5 bases). V lost 3 bases and J 5 bases, leaving 13 bases between the germline ends. This CDR3 is built from 15 residues. Per the germline V gene, CDR1 is ENHRY and CDR2 is SYGVKD. This CDR3 reads CAISEDGGTNEKLFF. The CDR3 DNA is TGTGCCATCAGTGAAGATGGCGGGACGAATGAAAAACTGTTTTTT.

The J gene is TRBJ1-1, the V gene TRBV6-2 or TRBV6-3; D is unresolved. CDR3 length: 16 residues. V lost 3 bases, J lost 3 bases, and 17 bases lay in between. In germline, CDR1 is MNHEY, CDR2 SVGEGT. CDR3 bases: TGTGCCAGCAGTTATTCATGGGCGGGCCCCTACACTGAAGCTTTCTTT. Encoded protein: CASSYSWAGPYTEAFF.